This entry lists 25 T cell receptor beta chains sequenced from one sample in a study of shared clonotypes between healthy human individuals. Data came from immunoSEQ multiplex PCR; TCRdb stores just in-frame clones and leaves some out. The sample records about 2.4 million clones, roughly 93% being singletons. Source material: naive CD4+ T cells from PBMCs. Subset defined: CD45RA+ positively selected. The receptor set was obtained from a man younger than 30 in good health. Some clones in this sample may be carry-over from other donors' samples.

The chain has TRBV30 and TRBJ1-2; the match to TRBD1 covers 8 bases. J gave up 7 bases and V 1 base, and 5 bases lay outside the gene matches. The germline V gene encodes CDR1 GTSNPN and CDR2 SVGIG (reference sequence). CDR3 length equals 13 residues. The CDR3 region is CAWSGQGFSGYTF. Here the CDR3 DNA reads TGTGCCTGGAGTGGACAGGGGTTTTCTGGCTACACCTTC.

The chain couples TRBV4-2 to TRBJ2-5; 10 bases match TRBD1. The CDR3 sequence is 14 residues long. CDR1 is LGHNA and CDR2 is YNFKEQ in the germline V gene. J was trimmed by 5 bases and V by 3 bases; bases with no gene match: 3. For the CDR3, the DNA is TGTGCCAGCAGCCAGGACAGGGGGTGGGAGACCCAGTACTTC. Protein sequence: CASSQDRGWETQYF.

This clone was observed once. This chain links TRBV7-6 with TRBJ2-2, with D possibly TRBD1 on 5 matching bases. Trimming stripped 1 base from V and 1 base from J, with 7 bases between. The CDR3 length is 15 residues. Germline-derived CDR1 and CDR2 are SGHVS and FNYEAQ. The CDR3 protein is CASSLDRRNTGELFF. In DNA, the CDR3 is TGTGCCAGCAGCTTAGACAGGAGGAACACCGGGGAGCTGTTTTTT.

The chain is built from TRBV7-7 and TRBJ2-1, with 11 bases aligning to TRBD2. The CDR3 totals 17 residues. Germline V gene lookup returns CDR1 SSHAT and CDR2 FNYEAQ (reference sequence). V lost 5 bases, J lost 2 bases, and 8 bases stayed unmatched. The CDR3 region is CASSPQTSGSPYNEQFF. The CDR3 region has the DNA TGTGCCAGCAGCCCACAAACTAGCGGGAGTCCCTACAATGAGCAGTTCTTC.

This chain uses TRBV19 with TRBJ2-5; a weak D match, TRBD2 (6 bases). V lost 6 bases, J lost 5 bases, and 19 bases lay in between. CDR1 and CDR2 from the germline V gene are LNHDA and SQIVND (reference sequence). CDR3 size: 15 residues. Written as DNA, the CDR3 is TGTGCCAGTAGCCCGGGACGCTCGGAGGGGGAGACCCAGTACTTC. The encoded protein is CASSPGRSEGETQYF.

This clone was detected only once. The chain couples TRBV4-3 to TRBJ2-1; TRBD2 matches at 11 bases. This CDR3 is built from 20 residues. The germline V gene encodes CDR1 LGHNA and CDR2 YSLEER. The trim removed 0 bases at V and 0 bases at J, leaving 10 bases unmatched. In DNA, the CDR3 is TGCGCCAGCAGCCAAGACGAGTGGGGACTAGCGGACAGCTCCTACAATGAGCAGTTCTTC. Protein sequence: CASSQDEWGLADSSYNEQFF.

On this clone: A read error may produce the germline difference seen at one junction end. The chain has TRBV28 and TRBJ1-5; 9 nucleotides line up with TRBD1. This CDR3 is built from 14 residues. Looked up from germline, CDR1 is MDHEN and CDR2 is SYDVKM. CDR3 coding DNA: TGTGCCAGCGGTTTTCGGACAGGGGCTCAGCCCCAGCATTTT. It codes for CASGFRTGAQPQHF.

This chain connects TRBV11-2 to TRBJ2-5, with TRBD1 as a possible D gene (5 bases). The V end was cut by 0 bases, the J end by 2 bases, with 10 bases between. Per germline, CDR1 SGHAT and CDR2 FQNNGV. There are 15 residues in the CDR3. CDR3 in DNA: TGTGCCAGCAGCTTAGATGGGGCTCCGCAAGAGACCCAGTACTTC. Translation: CASSLDGAPQETQYF.

This chain connects TRBV14 to TRBJ2-1, with no clear D. Deletions cut 7 bases from V and 1 base from J, with 11 bases between. This CDR3 spans 14 amino acids. CDR1 and CDR2 (germline): SGHDN, FVKESK. For the CDR3, the DNA is TGTGCCAGCATCGCGGAGAAGTCCTACAATGAGCAGTTCTTC. Protein product: CASIAEKSYNEQFF.

This chain links TRBV18 with TRBJ2-3; TRBD1 agrees at 9 bases. The V gene's germline CDR1 is KGHSH and CDR2 LQKENI. V shed 3 bases and J 3 bases; nucleotides not matched to a gene: 10. The CDR3 is 17 amino acids. CDR3 sequence (DNA): TGTGCCAGCTCACCGAGCCTGCCGGGGACAGGGACAGATACGCAGTATTTT. Translated: CASSPSLPGTGTDTQYF.

The chain joins TRBV4-1 to TRBJ2-5; 14 bases line up with TRBD2. The length of the CDR3 is 19 residues. Germline V gives CDR1 MGHRA, CDR2 YSYEKL. Trimming cost V 4 bases and J 1 base; bases outside gene matches: 11. The CDR3 nucleotides are TGCGCCAGCAGCCTGGGACTAGCGGGAGCAGGTGCCTCCCAAGAGACCCAGTACTTC. Translated, it gives CASSLGLAGAGASQETQYF.

The chain joins TRBV30 to TRBJ2-5; D perhaps matches TRBD1 (5 bases). Trimming shortened V by 4 bases and J by 5 bases, and 14 bases separated the two germline ends. The CDR3 length is 13 residues. Germline V CDR1 and CDR2: GTSNPN, SVGIG (reference sequence). Here the CDR3 reads CAWTLQAPETQYF. Written as DNA, the CDR3 is TGTGCCTGGACTCTACAGGCGCCGGAGACCCAGTACTTC.

The rearrangement joins TRBV10-3 to TRBJ2-5; D call uncertain. Trimming pared 8 bases from V and 5 bases from J, leaving 15 bases between. CDR3 length: 13 residues. CDR1 and CDR2 from the germline V gene are ENHRY and SYGVKD. The CDR3 coding sequence is TGTGCCATCTCGCGGAACCTCCGGGAGACCCAGTACTTC. It encodes CAISRNLRETQYF.

Remarks on this clone: The sample carries other DNA sequences with the same CDR3. The J gene is TRBJ2-7, the V gene TRBV7-2; D gene unclear. With 2 bases removed from V and 2 bases from J, the gap between germline ends came to 7 bases. The germline CDR1 and CDR2 sequences are SGHTA and FQGNSA. This CDR3 region has 13 residues. This CDR3 is CASSLRTAYEQYF. CDR3 bases: TGTGCCAGCAGCTTAAGAACAGCCTACGAGCAGTACTTC.

This chain connects TRBV9 to TRBJ2-1; 10 nucleotides agree with TRBD2. Germline values: CDR1 SGDLS, CDR2 YYNGEE. This CDR3 is built from 15 residues. J was trimmed by 3 bases and V by 4 bases; bases with no gene match: 4. The CDR3 DNA reads TGTGCCAGCAGCTGGACTAGCGGTTTCTACAATGAGCAGTTCTTC. It is translated as CASSWTSGFYNEQFF.

The rearrangement links TRBV5-4 to TRBJ1-2; possibly TRBD1 for D (5 bases). The CDR3 consists of 13 residues. The germline V gene encodes CDR1 SGHNT and CDR2 YYREEE (reference sequence). Trimming pared 0 bases from V and 6 bases from J, leaving 9 bases between. In DNA form, the CDR3 reads TGTGCCAGCAGCTTGGCGGGGGTTGATGGCTACACCTTC. Translation: CASSLAGVDGYTF.

The chain joins TRBV15 to TRBJ1-1, with TRBD1 matching 9 bases. Germline CDR1 reads LNHNV; CDR2 reads YYDKDF (reference sequence). This CDR3 has 15 amino acids. V was pared by 5 bases and J by 3 bases, with 7 bases of the junction left unmatched. The CDR3: CATSRGTGRDTEAFF. The CDR3 bases are TGTGCCACCAGCCGAGGGACAGGGAGGGACACTGAAGCTTTCTTT.

This clone was counted only a few times. This chain links TRBV18 with TRBJ1-1; no clear D gene. Germline values: CDR1 KGHSH, CDR2 LQKENI. The CDR3 sequence is 14 residues long. V was pared by 6 bases and J by 1 base, with 12 bases between. The CDR3 bases are TGTGCCAGCTCTCGAGAACCTACGAACACTGAAGCTTTCTTT. Translation gives CASSREPTNTEAFF.

The gene calls are TRBV2 and TRBJ2-1; the D gene is possibly TRBD1 (6 bases). This CDR3 is built from 14 residues. V gave up 3 bases and J gave up 3 bases, with 9 bases separating them. CDR1 is SNHLY and CDR2 is FYNNEI in the germline V gene. CDR3 sequence: CASSDRGFYNEQFF. CDR3 DNA: TGTGCCAGCAGTGACAGGGGTTTCTACAATGAGCAGTTCTTC. The whole variable domain, filled in from reference TRBV2 and TRBJ2-1, reads EPEVTQTPSHQVTQMGQEVILRCVPISNHLYFYWYRQILGQKVEFLVSFYNNEISEKSEIFDDQFSVERPDGSNFTLKIRSTKLEDSAMYFCASSDRGFYNEQFFGPGTRLTVL.

The V and J genes are TRBV29-1 and TRBJ2-3, with 11 positions matching TRBD2. This CDR3 is built from 14 residues. Per the germline V gene, CDR1 is SQVTM and CDR2 is ANQGSEA. As DNA, the CDR3 is TGCACTTACGGGACTAGCGGAAGCACAGATACGCAGTATTTT. Translating it yields CTYGTSGSTDTQYF.

V gene TRBV2 combines with J gene TRBJ1-5; no firm D call. This CDR3 region has 15 residues. From germline, CDR1 is SNHLY and CDR2 FYNNEI. Trimming took off 3 bases at V and 0 bases at J, with 9 bases between the two ends. The CDR3 DNA follows: TGTGCCAGCAGTGAGAAAGGAAATAGCAATCAGCCCCAGCATTTT. Translating it yields CASSEKGNSNQPQHF.

In this sample, this clone turned up a few times. The rearrangement links TRBV5-1 to TRBJ1-1; a weak D match, TRBD1 (6 bases). The CDR3 covers 16 residues. V dropped 4 bases and J dropped 0 bases, with 16 bases sitting between them. Germline lookup yields CDR1 SGHRS and CDR2 YFSETQ. CDR3 loop: CASSDYRVRMNTEAFF. The CDR3 region has the DNA TGCGCCAGCAGCGACTACAGGGTCCGCATGAACACTGAAGCTTTCTTT.

This chain links TRBV29-1 with TRBJ2-7, with TRBD1 identical over 8 bases. The germline V gene has CDR1 SQVTM and CDR2 ANQGSEA. This CDR3 comprises 13 residues. V dropped 6 bases and J dropped 4; count of bases not matched to a gene: 8. The CDR3 is CSVQDRVPYEQYF. The CDR3 nucleotides read TGCAGCGTCCAGGACAGGGTCCCATACGAGCAGTACTTC.

Comment on this clone: The sample holds other DNA sequences that translate to the same CDR3. The rearrangement joins TRBV18 to TRBJ2-7; 9 bases match TRBD1. This CDR3 is built from 14 residues. Germline V gene lookup returns CDR1 KGHSH and CDR2 LQKENI. The J segment lost 4 bases and the V segment lost 3 bases, leaving 4 bases of the junction unmatched. The chain's CDR3 is CASSPGQGTYEQYF. The CDR3 nucleotides read TGTGCCAGCTCACCCGGACAGGGGACTTACGAGCAGTACTTC.

The rearrangement uses TRBV18 and TRBJ1-6; D unclear. This CDR3 is built from 11 residues. V lost 6 bases and J lost 8, with 5 bases in between. Germline loops: CDR1 KGHSH, CDR2 LQKENI. The CDR3 is CASSGDSPLHF. DNA of the CDR3: TGTGCCAGCTCTGGGGATTCACCCCTCCACTTT.